These T cell receptor beta chains were read from a single sample in a study of T cells in Graves' hyperthyroidism and ophthalmopathy. TCRdb redid the calling of the multiplex PCR reads with MiXCR, one entry per CDR3 protein. The profile shows about 520,000 distinct CDR3 sequences, approximately 25% of them singletons. Source material: blood. These receptors were taken from a woman aged 25-40 years with Graves' ophthalmopathy. CDR3s include the opening cysteine and the closing phenylalanine or tryptophan. D genes are given only for firm matches. Some rows have no size entry. The others give once, few or many, or a class for an expanded clone.

d_call,v_call,cdr3_length,j_call,clone_size,cdr3_nt,cdr3_aa
TRBD2,TRBV18,15,TRBJ2-4,few,TGTGCCAGCTCACCGGGACGGGGGGGCAAAAACATTCAGTACTTC,CASSPGRGGKNIQYF
TRBD1,TRBV6-1,15,TRBJ2-2,many,TGTGCCAGCAACGACAGGGGCCCCGGGGCTGGGGAGCTGTTTTTT,CASNDRGPGAGELFF
-,TRBV6-1,12,TRBJ2-7,-,TGTGCCACCCGGGGAGGCGGCTACGAGCAGTACTTC,CATRGGGYEQYF
-,TRBV7-2,14,TRBJ1-2,many,TGTGCCAGCAGCTTAAATGGGGCTGGTTATGGCTACACCTTC,CASSLNGAGYGYTF
-,TRBV7-9,13,TRBJ1-1,many,TGTGCCAGCAGCCCAGGGGAGGCCACTGAAGCTTTCTTT,CASSPGEATEAFF
-,TRBV6-1,15,TRBJ1-5,few,TGTGCCAGCAGTGAATATTGGGGCAGCAATCAGCCCCAGCATTTT,CASSEYWGSNQPQHF
-,TRBV10-3,14,TRBJ2-7,-,TGTGCCATCATGCGAAGCGCGGAGAGTAACGAGCAGTACTTC,CAIMRSAESNEQYF
-,TRBV28,15,TRBJ2-7,-,TGTGCCAGCAGTTTTTCCGGGACGGGGACCTACGAGCAGTACTTC,CASSFSGTGTYEQYF
-,TRBV6-2/TRBV6-3,13,TRBJ1-5,-,TGTGCCAGCAGCCGGGACGACAATCAGCCCCAGCATTTT,CASSRDDNQPQHF
-,TRBV11-1,17,TRBJ1-3,few,TGTGCCAGCAGTTTAGACTCCGGGGCCAAGAAGAGAAACACCATATATTTT,CASSLDSGAKKRNTIYF
-,TRBV27,21,TRBJ1-2,many,TGTGCCAGCAGTTTATTCCGTAATCGTATTTTCAGGGGACCTCCATTCTATGGCTACACCTTC,CASSLFRNRIFRGPPFYGYTF
-,TRBV7-2,15,TRBJ2-5,many,TGTGCCAGCAGCTCAACCCCTAACAGGGTAGAGACCCAGTACTTC,CASSSTPNRVETQYF
TRBD2,TRBV11-2,19,TRBJ2-5,-,TGTGCCAGCAGCCCGCGTAGTAGCGGGAGTATGTCGTTTGGGGAGACCCAGTACTTC,CASSPRSSGSMSFGETQYF
TRBD2,TRBV4-1,18,TRBJ2-5,-,TGCGCCAGCAGCCAAGTCCTTGGGACTAGCGGCTCCGGGGAGACCCAGTACTTC,CASSQVLGTSGSGETQYF
TRBD1,TRBV29-1,13,TRBJ2-5,-,TGCAGCATAGGGACAGGGCCTCAAGAGACCCAGTACTTC,CSIGTGPQETQYF
-,TRBV6-1,11,TRBJ2-2,many,TGTGCCAGCAGTGAATCCGGGGAGCTGTTTTTT,CASSESGELFF
-,TRBV6-2/TRBV6-3,15,TRBJ2-2,many,TGTGCCAGCAGTTATCGGGGGGCCGAGGCCGGGGAGCTGTTTTTT,CASSYRGAEAGELFF
-,TRBV9,13,TRBJ2-4,many,TGTGCCAGCAGCGTGGTTGGGGGAGGCGTTCAGTACTTC,CASSVVGGGVQYF
TRBD2,TRBV20-1,16,TRBJ2-5,-,TGCAGTGCTAGAGATCAGCGGGGGCAGTACCAAGAGACCCAGTACTTC,CSARDQRGQYQETQYF
-,TRBV12-3/TRBV12-4,15,TRBJ2-7,-,TGTGCCAGCAGTCAAGCGGGCAGGGTGGATCGGGAGCAGTACTTC,CASSQAGRVDREQYF
-,TRBV19,15,TRBJ1-5,-,TGTGCCAGTACCTTTGGCGGGGAAAGCAATCAGCCCCAGCATTTT,CASTFGGESNQPQHF
TRBD2,TRBV6-8,15,TRBJ2-7,few,TGTGCCAGGGGGACTAGCGGGAGAGGAGTCTACGAGCAGTACTTC,CARGTSGRGVYEQYF
-,TRBV20-1,15,TRBJ2-2,once,TGCAGTGCTAGCGTGGATTGGGGGGATGTCGGGGAGCTGTTTTTT,CSASVDWGDVGELFF
-,TRBV28,17,TRBJ1-5,many,TGTGCCAGCAGCTCGGAGGCCGGGGCAGGGTACAATCAGCCCCAGCATTTT,CASSSEAGAGYNQPQHF
-,TRBV6-1,13,TRBJ1-5,many,TGTGCCAGCACCTCAAGTAGGAATCAGCCCCAGCATTTT,CASTSSRNQPQHF
-,TRBV20-1,14,TRBJ1-5,many,TGCAGTGCTAGTACTGGTTATAGCAATCAGCCCCAGCATTTT,CSASTGYSNQPQHF
-,TRBV6-1,14,TRBJ1-3,-,TGTGTCAGCAGACGGACAGTCTCTGGAAACACCTTATATTTT,CVSRRTVSGNTLYF
-,TRBV7-2,14,TRBJ1-1,many,TGTGCCAGCAGCTTAGTCGCAGGATGGACTGAAGCTTTCTTT,CASSLVAGWTEAFF
-,TRBV20-1,13,TRBJ1-1,-,TGCAGTGCTGCCAGGACCGAAAAGTCTGGAGCTTTCTTT,CSAARTEKSGAFF
-,TRBV9,12,TRBJ1-1,many,TGTGCCAGCAGCATTGAGGGGTCTGAAGCTTTCTTT,CASSIEGSEAFF
TRBD2,TRBV29-1,13,TRBJ2-5,many,TGCAGCGTTCTCGGCGGGGGGCAAGAGGCCCAGTACTTC,CSVLGGGQEAQYF
TRBD1,TRBV12-3/TRBV12-4,17,TRBJ1-5,many,TGTGCCAGCAGTTTAGGAGACAGGGAGAATAGCAATCAGCCCCAGCATTTT,CASSLGDRENSNQPQHF
-,TRBV29-1,16,TRBJ2-6,many,TGCAGCGTTGAGGATCCCAATCGCTCTGGGGCCAACGTCCTGACTTTC,CSVEDPNRSGANVLTF
TRBD1,TRBV6-2/TRBV6-3,14,TRBJ2-7,many,TGTGCCAGCAGACTGGGACAGGAGTCCTACGAGCAGTACTTC,CASRLGQESYEQYF
-,TRBV2,16,TRBJ1-2,many,TGTGCCAGCAGTGCATCTAAGGTCAGGGTGTGGTATGGCTACACCTTC,CASSASKVRVWYGYTF
-,TRBV19,15,TRBJ1-2,many,TGTGCCAGTAGTCCGCGGGGGATGATTAACTATGGCTACACCTTC,CASSPRGMINYGYTF
-,TRBV6-2/TRBV6-3,16,TRBJ2-6,many,TGTGCCAGCAGGCAACCTTCTCTCTCTGGGGCCAACGTCCTGACTTTC,CASRQPSLSGANVLTF
-,TRBV12-3/TRBV12-4,15,TRBJ1-2,many,TGTGCCAGCAGCCCCCCGGGACCCAGCGGCTATGGCTACACCTTC,CASSPPGPSGYGYTF
TRBD1,TRBV6-1,14,TRBJ2-7,few,TGTGCCAGCAGCGGGGACAGGGCCTCCTACGAGCAGTACTTC,CASSGDRASYEQYF
-,TRBV30,12,TRBJ1-2,-,TGTGCCTGGAGCTACATCGGGACAAGGGGCACCTTC,CAWSYIGTRGTF
-,TRBV20-1,14,TRBJ1-3,many,TGCAGTGCCGCGGACCCAAACTCTGGAAACACCATATATTTT,CSAADPNSGNTIYF
-,TRBV18,15,TRBJ1-1,many,TGTGCCAGCTCACCGCGAGGGGCCGGGGACACTGAAGCTTTCTTT,CASSPRGAGDTEAFF
-,TRBV5-8,15,TRBJ2-2,many,TGTGCCAGCACCCTCTCCCCCGGGAACACCGGGGAGCTGTTTTTT,CASTLSPGNTGELFF
-,TRBV28,14,TRBJ1-4,few,TGTGCCAGCAGTTATACCCTCGCTAATGAAAAACTGTTTTTT,CASSYTLANEKLFF
TRBD2,TRBV6-2/TRBV6-3,13,TRBJ2-5,many,TGTGCCAGTCTAGCGGGGGGTTACGGGACCCAGTACTTC,CASLAGGYGTQYF
-,TRBV5-1,15,TRBJ1-2,many,TGCGCCAGCAGCCTTGGAGGGTGGCCTAACTATGGCTACACCTTC,CASSLGGWPNYGYTF
TRBD1,TRBV6-1,14,TRBJ1-1,-,TGTGCCAGCAGGCCCGGGACAGGGTGGACTGAAGCTTTCTTT,CASRPGTGWTEAFF
-,TRBV25-1,19,TRBJ2-5,many,TGTGCCAGCAGTGAAGGGCAAGTAGGGACCGATTATTACCAAGAGACCCAGTACTTC,CASSEGQVGTDYYQETQYF
TRBD1,TRBV11-1,13,TRBJ1-1,-,TGTGCCAGCAGCTTATGGACAGGAGGTGAAGCTTTCTTT,CASSLWTGGEAFF
TRBD1,TRBV12-3/TRBV12-4,14,TRBJ1-1,-,TGTGCCAGCAGGTCCGGGACAGGGCAGGGTAGGGCTTTCTTT,CASRSGTGQGRAFF
-,TRBV29-1,12,TRBJ1-2,many,TGCAGCGTTGTTTTGACAGGAGGCGGCTACACCTTC,CSVVLTGGGYTF
-,TRBV12-3/TRBV12-4,13,TRBJ1-2,-,TGTACCAGCAGTTTTGGGGGAACATACGGCTACACCTTC,CTSSFGGTYGYTF
-,TRBV15,15,TRBJ2-7,-,TGTGCCACCAGCAGGGGTCCGGTCCCTGCCTACGAGCAGTACTTC,CATSRGPVPAYEQYF